A selection of T cell receptor beta chains follows, all from one sample in a study of T cell responses to AZD1222 COVID-19 vaccine. Clones were read by immunoSEQ multiplex PCR, and TCRdb kept only the in-frame ones, dropping some. The table has tens of thousands of clones, 83% seen once. Material: peripheral blood, obtained 28 days after the second AZD1222 dose. The receptors stem from an adult who received the AZD1222 COVID-19 vaccine. Each CDR3 is given with its conserved first and last residue. A D gene is named only where the DNA matches it firmly. Expanded clones are given a class, and other clones once, few, many or no size at all.

V gene	D gene	clone size	J gene	CDR3 protein	CDR3 DNA
TRBV19	TRBD1	.	TRBJ1-5	CASRGGGTVAQHF	TGTGCCAGTAGAGGAGGGGGCACGGTGGCCCAGCATTTT
TRBV2	.	.	TRBJ2-1	CASSEGIAGYNEQFF	TGTGCCAGCAGTGAAGGGATAGCAGGCTACAATGAGCAGTTCTTC
TRBV19	TRBD1	.	TRBJ2-1	CASSMQGGRSSYNEQFF	TGTGCCAGTAGTATGCAAGGGGGCAGGAGCTCCTACAATGAGCAGTTCTTC
TRBV6-5	.	.	TRBJ1-1	CASRTRDLMNTEAFF	TGTGCCAGCAGAACTCGGGACTTAATGAACACTGAAGCTTTCTTT
TRBV27	TRBD1	.	TRBJ1-3	CASRGQGRATIYF	TGTGCCAGCAGAGGACAGGGTCGCGCCACCATATATTTT
TRBV5-5	.	.	TRBJ1-4	CASSLEPPGGEKLFF	TGTGCCAGCAGCTTGGAGCCGCCGGGCGGGGAAAAACTGTTTTTT
TRBV6-2/TRBV6-3	TRBD1	.	TRBJ1-4	CASSPLPFWDSFNEKLFF	TGTGCCAGCAGTCCCCTTCCCTTCTGGGACAGCTTTAATGAAAAACTGTTTTTT
TRBV19	.	.	TRBJ1-3	CASSIADYAPGNTIYF	TGTGCCAGTAGTATAGCGGACTATGCCCCTGGAAACACCATATATTTT
TRBV7-2	.	.	TRBJ2-7	CASSLNLGGGQTYEQYF	TGTGCCAGCAGCTTAAACCTGGGGGGGGGACAGACCTACGAGCAGTACTTC
TRBV7-3	TRBD2	.	TRBJ2-3	CASSLWLAGAFIPDTQYF	TGTGCCAGCAGCTTGTGGCTAGCGGGAGCCTTCATCCCAGATACGCAGTATTTT
TRBV9	.	.	TRBJ1-2	CASSVGENYGYTF	TGTGCCAGCAGCGTAGGGGAGAACTATGGCTACACCTTC
TRBV5-1	.	.	TRBJ2-1	CASSLVQGEQFF	TGCGCCAGCAGCTTGGTACAGGGAGAGCAGTTCTTC
TRBV28	TRBD2	once	TRBJ2-5	CASSFAGGRPGETQYF	TGTGCCAGCAGTTTTGCCGGCGGGAGGCCGGGGGAGACCCAGTACTTC
TRBV15	.	.	TRBJ2-2	CATSRGSGPRVTGELFF	TGTGCCACCAGCAGGGGGTCCGGGCCCCGAGTCACCGGGGAGCTGTTTTTT
TRBV2	TRBD1	.	TRBJ1-5	CASQTGTGVQPQHF	TGTGCCAGTCAGACCGGGACAGGGGTTCAGCCCCAGCATTTT
TRBV30	.	.	TRBJ2-2	CAWSVGAGELFF	TGTGCCTGGAGTGTAGGGGCCGGGGAGCTGTTTTTT
TRBV7-2	.	.	TRBJ1-2	CASSPNPGASNYGYTF	TGTGCCAGCAGCCCGAATCCGGGGGCCTCCAACTATGGCTACACCTTC
TRBV7-9	.	.	TRBJ1-6	CASSPLEPRQNSPLHF	TGTGCCAGCAGCCCGTTGGAACCCAGGCAGAATTCACCCCTCCACTTT
TRBV11-2	.	.	TRBJ2-7	CASSLAIRPFRDEQYF	TGTGCCAGCAGCTTAGCTATTCGGCCCTTCAGGGACGAGCAGTACTTC
TRBV27	TRBD2	.	TRBJ2-7	CASSLSLYSSGRGSYEQYF	TGTGCCAGCAGTTTATCGCTGTACTCTAGCGGGAGAGGGTCCTACGAGCAGTACTTC
TRBV5-1	.	.	TRBJ2-5	CASSLGPSQETQYF	TGCGCCAGCAGCTTGGGGCCTAGCCAAGAGACCCAGTACTTC
TRBV15	.	.	TRBJ1-1	CATGLEANTEAFF	TGTGCCACCGGACTCGAAGCGAACACTGAAGCTTTCTTT
TRBV6-5	TRBD1	few	TRBJ1-2	CASVSQGGGYTF	TGTGCCAGCGTATCTCAGGGGGGAGGCTACACCTTC
TRBV12-3/TRBV12-4	.	.	TRBJ1-2	CASSLTRQDGYTF	TGTGCCAGCAGTTTAACCCGGCAGGATGGCTACACCTTC
TRBV28	.	.	TRBJ2-7	CASSFPGGRRSYEQYF	TGTGCCAGCAGTTTCCCCGGAGGGCGGCGCTCCTACGAGCAGTACTTC
TRBV11-2	TRBD1	.	TRBJ2-3	CASSFRGQSTDTQYF	TGTGCCAGCAGCTTTCGGGGACAGAGCACAGATACGCAGTATTTT
TRBV12-3/TRBV12-4	.	few	TRBJ2-1	CASSLVQDNEQFF	TGTGCCAGCAGTTTAGTTCAGGACAATGAGCAGTTCTTC
TRBV9	.	.	TRBJ2-5	CASSPTTVRLGETQYF	TGTGCCAGCAGCCCTACTACGGTTAGGTTAGGGGAGACCCAGTACTTC
TRBV9	.	.	TRBJ1-3	CASSVSPYQGSGNTIYF	TGTGCCAGCAGCGTGAGTCCCTACCAGGGCTCTGGAAACACCATATATTTT
TRBV29-1	TRBD2	.	TRBJ2-2	CSVEVAGVSGELFF	TGCAGCGTTGAGGTAGCGGGAGTGTCCGGGGAGCTGTTTTTT
TRBV6-1	TRBD2	.	TRBJ2-7	CASSEPTSGPYEQYF	TGTGCCAGCAGTGAACCGACTAGCGGGCCCTACGAGCAGTACTTC
TRBV7-9	.	once	TRBJ1-1	CASSSDSRRATEAFF	TGTGCCAGCAGCTCAGACTCTCGCAGGGCCACTGAAGCTTTCTTT
TRBV28	.	.	TRBJ1-3	CASSGTVSSGNTIYF	TGTGCCAGCAGTGGGACGGTGTCCTCTGGAAACACCATATATTTT
TRBV7-3	TRBD2	few	TRBJ2-3	CASSLSSGGDTQYF	TGTGCCAGCAGCTTAAGTAGCGGGGGAGATACGCAGTATTTT
TRBV4-2	.	few	TRBJ1-5	CASSYGGADYSNQPQHF	TGTGCCAGCAGTTACGGGGGAGCCGATTATAGCAATCAGCCCCAGCATTTT
TRBV18	.	.	TRBJ2-2	CASSPNRDYFPGELFF	TGTGCCAGCTCACCAAACAGGGACTATTTCCCCGGGGAGCTGTTTTTT
TRBV18	.	.	TRBJ1-1	CASSPLEEAAFF	TGTGCCAGCTCACCATTGGAGGAGGCGGCTTTCTTT
TRBV7-8	.	few	TRBJ2-1	CASSFEAGYYNEQFF	TGTGCCAGCAGCTTCGAGGCGGGATATTACAATGAGCAGTTCTTC
TRBV30	.	.	TRBJ2-7	CAWRFSGSSYEQYF	TGTGCCTGGAGGTTCTCGGGAAGCTCCTACGAGCAGTACTTC
TRBV18	TRBD2	.	TRBJ2-1	CASSEGLAGPTEQFF	TGTGCCAGCTCAGAGGGACTAGCGGGACCCACTGAGCAGTTCTTC
TRBV30	.	.	TRBJ1-6	CAWSGAGTGSSPLHF	TGTGCCTGGAGCGGTGCCGGGACTGGGAGTTCACCCCTCCACTTT
TRBV11-3	.	.	TRBJ2-3	CASSLDSTDTQYF	TGTGCCAGCAGCTTAGACAGCACAGATACGCAGTATTTT
TRBV11-2	.	.	TRBJ2-7	CASRSYLTDSDEQYF	TGTGCCAGCAGATCTTACTTGACAGATAGCGACGAGCAGTACTTC
TRBV5-4	.	.	TRBJ1-1	CASSSPRVGLNTEAFF	TGTGCCAGCAGCTCCCCCCGAGTAGGGTTAAACACTGAAGCTTTCTTT
TRBV21-1	.	.	TRBJ2-7	CASIPGLTSTYEQYF	TGTGCCAGCATTCCGGGCCTCACTTCCACCTACGAGCAGTACTTC
TRBV11-1	.	.	TRBJ2-5	CASSLGGGPETQYF	TGTGCCAGCAGCTTAGGTGGCGGGCCGGAGACCCAGTACTTC
TRBV6-2/TRBV6-3	TRBD2	.	TRBJ2-5	CASSSPSGSLETQYF	TGTGCCAGCAGTAGCCCCAGCGGGAGTCTAGAGACCCAGTACTTC
TRBV9	TRBD1	.	TRBJ1-6	CASSVESGVRGRVALHF	TGTGCCAGCAGCGTAGAATCTGGGGTCAGGGGGCGAGTAGCCCTCCACTTT
TRBV9	.	.	TRBJ2-1	CASSATESSYNEQFF	TGTGCCAGCAGCGCGACCGAAAGCTCCTACAATGAGCAGTTCTTC
TRBV5-4	TRBD2	.	TRBJ2-6	CASSPSTSGREAGANVLTF	TGTGCCAGCAGCCCATCGACTAGCGGGAGAGAGGCCGGGGCCAACGTCCTGACTTTC
TRBV27	TRBD1	.	TRBJ1-4	CASSLQTGEEKLFF	TGTGCCAGCAGTTTACAAACAGGGGAAGAAAAACTGTTTTTT
TRBV6-6	TRBD1	.	TRBJ2-7	CASSRPTGNRGLYEQYF	TGTGCCAGCAGCCGACCGACAGGGAATAGGGGTCTTTACGAGCAGTACTTC
TRBV27	.	.	TRBJ1-6	CASSPRLENSPLHF	TGTGCCAGCAGTCCCCGACTGGAAAATTCACCCCTCCACTTT
TRBV12-3/TRBV12-4	TRBD1	.	TRBJ1-2	CASRTGGGGYTF	TGTGCCAGCAGGACAGGGGGTGGGGGCTACACCTTC
TRBV14	TRBD2	.	TRBJ2-2	CASSSGLAGEPVTGELFF	TGTGCCAGCAGTTCGGGACTAGCGGGAGAGCCGGTCACCGGGGAGCTGTTTTTT
TRBV6-5	.	.	TRBJ1-4	CASSPNLARKLFF	TGTGCCAGCAGCCCCAACCTGGCGCGAAAACTGTTTTTT
TRBV19	TRBD1	.	TRBJ1-6	CASTRGQEFSPLHF	TGTGCCAGTACGAGAGGACAGGAATTTTCACCCCTCCACTTT